The clone carrying this T cell receptor beta chain was observed at least ten times. The sample originates from a study of glioma-infiltrating T cells. Using RNA template, CDR3s of TCR alpha and beta were amplified with iRepertoire arm-PCR. TCRdb re-derived calls from the multiplex PCR reads in MiXCR, one entry per CDR3 protein. This table holds about 190,000 distinct CDR3 sequences, approximately 30% found once. Trimming removed 1 base at V and 3 bases at J, with 12 bases between. The CDR3 runs to 15 residues. Germline CDR1 reads SGHTA; CDR2 reads FQGNSA. The rearrangement links TRBV7-2 to TRBJ1-1, with D possibly TRBD1 on 6 matching bases. The sequence derives from a human donor with low-grade glioma or glioblastoma, undergoing nonglioma brain surgery, or in good health (not recorded which). Sequencing was carried out using glioma tissue, nonneoplastic brain tissue, or PBMCs (not recorded which). The CDR3 here is CASSLVRGHDTEAFF. DNA for the CDR3: TGTGCCAGCAGCTTAGTTCGGGGGCACGACACTGAAGCTTTCTTT.